The next 12 T cell receptor beta chains were all read from a single sample in a study of blood T cell repertoires in COVID-19. Using immunoSEQ multiplex PCR, the repertoire was profiled, and TCRdb retains in-frame clones only, with some absent. The sample consists of roughly 65,000 clones, approximately 75% of them appearing once. Sequencing used peripheral blood. All receptors come from a human donor in a cohort sampled during active COVID-19.

This clone came up once. The gene calls are TRBV28 and TRBJ2-7, with no clear D. The CDR3 runs to 14 residues. The germline V and J ends were trimmed by 3 bases and 0 bases, with 9 bases remaining between them. Per the germline V gene, CDR1 is MDHEN and CDR2 is SYDVKM. This CDR3 reads CASSFGSSSYEQYF. The CDR3 bases are TGTGCCAGCAGTTTCGGGTCCAGCTCCTACGAGCAGTACTTC. The full variable domain, its missing parts supplied by reference TRBV28 and TRBJ2-7, is DVKVTQSSRYLVKRTGEKVFLECVQDMDHENMFWYRQDPGLGLRLIYFSYDVKMKEKGDIPEGYSVSREKKERFSLILESASTNQTSMYLCASSFGSSSYEQYFGPGTRLTVT.

In DNA, the CDR3 is TGCGCCAGCACCACAGGGGGCGCGGGCACAGATACGCAGTATTTT. Protein product: CASTTGGAGTDTQYF. The chain uses TRBV10-2 and TRBJ2-3; 9 nucleotides match TRBD1. The length of the CDR3 is 15 residues. The germline gives CDR1 WSHSY, CDR2 SAAADI. With V trimmed by 7 bases and J by 1 base, 6 bases remained unmatched.

This clone was found a few times. This chain uses TRBV19 with TRBJ1-3; TRBD1 is a possible D gene (6 bases). The germline V gene encodes CDR1 LNHDA and CDR2 SQIVND (reference sequence). This CDR3 spans 15 amino acids. Trimming took off 6 bases at V and 0 bases at J, with 12 bases between the two ends. This chain's CDR3 is CASRMDRVSGNTIYF. The CDR3 coding sequence is TGTGCCAGTAGAATGGACAGAGTCTCTGGAAACACCATATATTTT.

The V gene is TRBV18, the J gene TRBJ2-7; D not resolved. The germline V gene has CDR1 KGHSH and CDR2 LQKENI. CDR3 size: 14 residues. Deletions cut 3 bases from V and 0 bases from J, with 9 bases between. The CDR3 sequence: CASSPVESSYEQYF. CDR3 bases: TGTGCCAGCTCACCGGTGGAGAGCTCCTACGAGCAGTACTTC.

The CDR3 DNA sequence: TGTGCCAGCAGTGAATACGAAGGGGCAGGGGGCGCTAGGGATTATAATGAAAAACTGTTTTTT. Residues: CASSEYEGAGGARDYNEKLFF. The V gene is TRBV6-1, the J gene TRBJ1-4, with 8 bases aligning to TRBD1. The CDR3 totals 21 residues. Looked up from germline, CDR1 is MNHNS and CDR2 is SASEGT. Germline trimming cut 2 bases from V and 4 bases from J; bases unmatched to any gene: 21.

The chain carries TRBV5-4 and TRBJ2-1, with D possibly TRBD2 on 7 matching bases. This CDR3 is built from 16 residues. V gave up 3 bases and J gave up 2 bases, with 15 bases separating them. Germline assignment: CDR1 SGHNT and CDR2 YYREEE (reference sequence). CDR3 sequence (DNA): TGTGCCAGCAGCTCCCGGAGGGGGGGAACCTACAATGAGCAGTTCTTC. This codes for CASSSRRGGTYNEQFF.

This chain joins TRBV27 and TRBJ2-6; TRBD1 might be the D (6 bases). Trimming shortened V by 6 bases and J by 0 bases, and 12 bases separated the two germline ends. Germline V gives CDR1 MNHEY, CDR2 SMNVEV (reference sequence). The CDR3 has 16 amino acids. DNA of the CDR3: TGTGCCAGCAGGGTCAGGGGTCCCTCTGGGGCCAACGTCCTGACTTTC. This sequence encodes CASRVRGPSGANVLTF. Full variable domain (outside the CDR3, taken from reference TRBV27 and TRBJ2-6): EAQVTQNPRYLITVTGKKLTVTCSQNMNHEYMSWYRQDPGLGLRQIYYSMNVEVTDKGDVPEGYKVSRKEKRNFPLILESPSPNQTSLYFCASRVRGPSGANVLTFGAGSRLTVL.

V gene TRBV5-6 combines with J gene TRBJ1-1, with 10 bases identical to TRBD1. The CDR3 is 15 residues long. V lost 2 bases, J lost 4 bases, and 5 bases stayed unmatched. Germline V lookup: CDR1 SGHDT, CDR2 YYEEEE. CDR3: CASSFYGTGATEAFF. CDR3 DNA sequence: TGTGCCAGCAGCTTTTATGGGACAGGGGCCACTGAAGCTTTCTTT. The full variable domain, rest sourced from reference TRBV5-6 and TRBJ1-1, is DAGVTQSPTHLIKTRGQQVTLRCSPKSGHDTVSWYQQALGQGPQFIFQYYEEEERQRGNFPDRFSGHQFPNYSSELNVNALLLGDSALYLCASSFYGTGATEAFFGQGTRLTVV.

The rearrangement joins TRBV12-3 or TRBV12-4 to TRBJ2-1; D is uncertain. V was cut by 3 bases and J by 3 bases, with 6 bases left in between. This CDR3 spans 13 amino acids. The CDR3 nucleotides read TGTGCCAGCAGTTTGAAGAGCTACAATGAGCAGTTCTTC. It yields the protein CASSLKSYNEQFF.

This clone was found a few times. The V and J genes are TRBV7-6 and TRBJ2-5; 10 bases line up with TRBD1. Looked up from germline, CDR1 is SGHVS and CDR2 is FNYEAQ. This CDR3 contains 16 residues. V trimming: 4 bases; J trimming: 4 bases; junction bases outside the gene matches: 9. In DNA form, the CDR3 reads TGTGCCAGCAGCTCGTTCGGGACAGGGGTTGGAGAGACCCAGTACTTC. Translated: CASSSFGTGVGETQYF.

V is TRBV29-1 and J is TRBJ1-2; TRBD1 aligns across 11 bases. The CDR3 covers 14 residues. V dropped 5 bases and J dropped 4; count of bases not matched to a gene: 6. Germline V lookup: CDR1 SQVTM, CDR2 ANQGSEA. This CDR3 is CSVSYGTGGYGYTF. The DNA for the CDR3 is TGCAGCGTTTCATACGGGACAGGGGGCTATGGCTACACCTTC.

The chain carries TRBV30 and TRBJ1-2; 7 bases map to TRBD1. Trimming cost V 6 bases and J 6 bases; bases outside gene matches: 4. In germline, CDR1 is GTSNPN, CDR2 SVGIG (reference sequence). The CDR3 covers 11 residues. CDR3 loop: CACLTGDGYTF. In DNA, the CDR3 is TGTGCCTGCCTTACAGGGGATGGCTACACCTTC.